These 29 T cell receptor beta chains came from one sample sequenced in a study of cytomegalovirus exposure and HLA in healthy donors. 13 Jbeta primers and 60 Vbeta primers were used for the PCR. Generated by immunoSEQ multiplex PCR, the TCRdb table keeps only in-frame clones and is missing some. This sample carries 250,000 to 350,000 clones, 86% of them seen once, and the ten largest clones take almost 4%. Sequencing was carried out using PBMCs. The source of these receptors is a man aged 35 to 55 in good health and CMV-seropositive.

V gene TRBV18 combines with J gene TRBJ2-1; TRBD2 aligns across 7 bases. The CDR3 contains 15 residues. Looked up from germline, CDR1 is KGHSH and CDR2 is LQKENI. The V segment lost 3 bases and the J segment 6 bases; nucleotides outside the gene matches: 8. The CDR3 region is CASSPRLASRNEQFF. CDR3 bases: TGTGCCAGCTCACCGAGACTAGCATCTCGCAATGAGCAGTTCTTC. The variable domain in full, with the rest retrieved from reference TRBV18 and TRBJ2-1, is NAGVMQNPRHLVRRRGQEARLRCSPMKGHSHVYWYRQLPEEGLKFMVYLQKENIIDESGMPKERFSAEFPKEGPSILRIQQVVRGDSAAYFCASSPRLASRNEQFFGPGTRLTVL.

The chain combines TRBV6-1 with TRBJ2-7; D gene unclear. CDR3 length: 13 amino acids. The V end lost 5 bases, the J end lost 0 bases, and 8 bases lay between the germline ends. The germline V gene has CDR1 MNHNS and CDR2 SASEGT. The CDR3 DNA follows: TGTGCCAGCAGTTCGACTGACTCCTACGAGCAGTACTTC. This translates into CASSSTDSYEQYF.

This rearrangement joins TRBV15 to TRBJ1-3; 7 nucleotides agree with TRBD1. With 3 bases clipped from V and 2 bases from J, the junction kept 7 bases outside the gene matches. Germline V gene sequence: CDR1 LNHNV, CDR2 YYDKDF (reference sequence). The CDR3 extends over 16 amino acids. This CDR3 reads CATSSLGQRPGNTIYF. The CDR3 coding sequence is TGTGCCACCAGCAGTTTGGGACAGCGACCTGGAAACACCATATATTTT.

V is TRBV5-1 and J is TRBJ2-1; D is possibly TRBD2 (6 bases). V was pared by 3 bases and J by 5 bases, with 27 bases between. The CDR3 has 19 residues. Germline CDR1 and CDR2: SGHRS and YFSETQ. The CDR3 spells CASSSSGGRRGGNNNEQFF. CDR3 sequence (DNA): TGCGCCAGCAGCTCATCTGGCGGCCGGAGGGGTGGGAACAACAATGAGCAGTTCTTC.

In its sample, this clone was seen a few times. At one boundary the junction diverges from the germline segment, which might be a read error. The chain joins TRBV5-1 to TRBJ1-5; unclear D gene. Germline V gene lookup returns CDR1 SGHRS and CDR2 YFSETQ. The CDR3 contains 15 residues. This chain's CDR3 is CASSLYAGIGQPQHF. CDR3 DNA sequence: TGTGCCAGCAGCTTGTATGCAGGTATCGGTCAGCCCCAGCATTTT.

This chain links TRBV27 with TRBJ2-1; D may be TRBD1 (6 bases). This CDR3 region has 15 residues. The V end lost 6 bases, the J end lost 2 bases, and 14 bases lay between the germline ends. In germline, CDR1 is MNHEY, CDR2 SMNVEV (reference sequence). Here the CDR3 reads CASRLTGTPYNEQFF. The CDR3 coding sequence is TGTGCCAGCAGACTTACCGGGACACCCTACAATGAGCAGTTCTTC.

This clone was seen only a few times. The chain links TRBV10-3 to TRBJ1-1; 9 positions agree with TRBD1. The ends lost 6 bases at V and 4 bases at J; junction bases unmatched: 6. From germline, CDR1 is ENHRY and CDR2 SYGVKD. The CDR3 totals 14 residues. Here the CDR3 DNA reads TGTGCCATCAGAGACAGGGGGTTTAGCACTGAAGCTTTCTTT. It specifies CAIRDRGFSTEAFF.

In its sample, this clone was seen once. V and J are TRBV9 and TRBJ2-7; unclear D gene. Germline CDR1 reads SGDLS; CDR2 reads YYNGEE. The CDR3 consists of 14 residues. Trimming removed 7 bases at V and 0 bases at J, with 14 bases between. The CDR3 loop is CASSPSHSSYEQYF. CDR3 nucleotides: TGTGCCAGCTCCCCGAGTCATAGCTCCTACGAGCAGTACTTC.

The rearrangement joins TRBV7-9 to TRBJ2-2; maybe TRBD2 (6 bases). Looked up from germline, CDR1 is SEHNR and CDR2 is FQNEAQ (reference sequence). Trimming left V 2 bases short and J 1 base short, with 11 bases between. The CDR3 runs 16 residues. For the CDR3, the DNA is TGTGCCAGCAGCTTAAGGATTAGCGGGAACACCGGGGAGCTGTTTTTT. Its translation is CASSLRISGNTGELFF.

The chain employs TRBV6-5 and TRBJ2-5; D possibly corresponds to TRBD2 (6 bases). CDR1 and CDR2 (germline): MNHEY, SVGAGI. Deletions cut 8 bases from V and 4 bases from J, with 14 bases between. The CDR3 is made up of 13 amino acids. The CDR3 reads CASGPRRGETQYF. CDR3 DNA: TGTGCCAGCGGGCCGCGGAGGGGAGAGACCCAGTACTTC.

V gene TRBV2 combines with J gene TRBJ2-5, with 8 nucleotides matching TRBD1. The CDR3 is 13 residues long. The V gene's germline CDR1 is SNHLY and CDR2 FYNNEI. J gave up 4 bases and V 8 bases, and 6 bases lay outside the gene matches. In DNA form, the CDR3 reads TGTGCCAGCCTCCCAGACAGGGGAGAGACCCAGTACTTC. Amino acids: CASLPDRGETQYF. Full variable domain (remainder filled in from reference TRBV2 and TRBJ2-5): EPEVTQTPSHQVTQMGQEVILRCVPISNHLYFYWYRQILGQKVEFLVSFYNNEISEKSEIFDDQFSVERPDGSNFTLKIRSTKLEDSAMYFCASLPDRGETQYFGPGTRLLVL.

V gene TRBV5-3 combines with J gene TRBJ2-1; TRBD2 matches at 8 bases. TRBV5-3 carries the ORF label, with uncertain function. Trimming removed 1 base from V and 3 bases from J; junction bases left unmatched: 3. The CDR3 is made up of 15 amino acids. This chain's CDR3 is CARSLPREDYNEQFF. The CDR3 nucleotides are TGTGCCAGAAGCTTGCCGCGGGAGGACTACAATGAGCAGTTCTTC.

The J gene is TRBJ2-3, the V gene TRBV28; a weak D match, TRBD1 (6 bases). This CDR3 contains 12 residues. CDR1 and CDR2 from the germline V gene are MDHEN and SYDVKM. The V and J ends lost 6 bases and 6 bases respectively, with 10 bases between them. For the CDR3, the DNA is TGTGCCAGCAGGCTCGACAGGGATACGCAGTATTTT. The encoded protein is CASRLDRDTQYF.

This clone was counted a single time. The chain has TRBV13 and TRBJ2-2, with 7 nucleotides matching TRBD1. Losses at the gene ends were 1 base for V and 4 bases for J; bases not matched to a gene: 6. CDR1 and CDR2 (germline): PRHDT, FYEKMQ (reference sequence). The length of the CDR3 is 16 residues. For the CDR3, the DNA is TGTGCCAGCAGCTTAGCCGGGACAGCCCCCACCGGGGAGCTGTTTTTT. Amino acids: CASSLAGTAPTGELFF.

This clone was seen a single time. For the CDR3, the DNA is TGTGCCAGCAGCAGACTAGCGGGAGGGAAATACGAGCAGTACTTC. This gives the protein CASSRLAGGKYEQYF. The chain carries TRBV28 and TRBJ2-7, with TRBD2 matching over 14 bases. The germline V gene encodes CDR1 MDHEN and CDR2 SYDVKM. The junction had 5 bases not matched to a gene; V was cut back by 6 bases and J by 4 bases. This CDR3 is 15 amino acids long.

This sequence joins TRBV28 and TRBJ1-1; a possible D gene is TRBD1 (5 bases). Trimming removed 6 bases from V and 4 bases from J, with 18 bases in between. The germline V gene has CDR1 MDHEN and CDR2 SYDVKM. The CDR3 is 15 amino acids. The CDR3 is CASRLRGGGATEAFF. CDR3 sequence (DNA): TGTGCCAGCAGGCTCCGGGGGGGTGGTGCCACTGAAGCTTTCTTT.

This rearrangement joins TRBV4-1 to TRBJ2-1; 10 nucleotides agree with TRBD2. The CDR3 length is 16 residues. V was clipped by 4 bases and J by 3 bases; unmatched bases: 6. Germline assignment: CDR1 MGHRA and CDR2 YSYEKL. The CDR3 sequence is CASSRFLAGDYNEQFF. CDR3 in DNA: TGCGCCAGCAGCCGATTCCTAGCGGGGGACTACAATGAGCAGTTCTTC.

This clone was recorded only once. The V call is TRBV27, the J call TRBJ2-6; TRBD1 aligns across 8 bases. This CDR3 region has 16 residues. Per the germline V gene, CDR1 is MNHEY and CDR2 is SMNVEV (reference sequence). The V gene end was trimmed by 4 bases and the J gene end by 4 bases; junction bases not matched to a gene: 6. The CDR3 sequence: CASSYRGSSGANVLTF. The CDR3 bases are TGTGCCAGCAGTTACAGGGGGTCTTCAGGGGCCAACGTCCTGACTTTC.

The V call is TRBV5-4, the J call TRBJ2-1, with D perhaps TRBD1 (6 bases). Trimming took off 4 bases at V and 2 bases at J, with 16 bases between the two ends. Per germline, CDR1 SGHNT and CDR2 YYREEE (reference sequence). This CDR3 is built from 16 residues. The CDR3 coding sequence is TGTGCCAGCAGCCTCTCTCCAGGGGAGACCTACAATGAGCAGTTCTTC. Amino acids: CASSLSPGETYNEQFF. The variable domain in full, completed from reference TRBV5-4 and TRBJ2-1, reads ETGVTQSPTHLIKTRGQQVTLRCSSQSGHNTVSWYQQALGQGPQFIFQYYREEENGRGNFPPRFSGLQFPNYSSELNVNALELDDSALYLCASSLSPGETYNEQFFGPGTRLTVL.

This clone was seen a few times. The chain is built from TRBV25-1 and TRBJ1-4; D is perhaps TRBD1 (5 bases). Trimming removed 6 bases at V and 1 base at J, with 12 bases between. Per the germline V gene, CDR1 is MGHDK and CDR2 is SYGVNS. The CDR3 consists of 15 residues. Here the CDR3 reads CASSPRRGTNEKLFF. The CDR3 nucleotides are TGTGCCAGCAGCCCCCGGAGGGGAACTAATGAAAAACTGTTTTTT.

The sample holds a few counts of this clone. V gene TRBV7-8 combines with J gene TRBJ2-7; D possibly corresponds to TRBD1 (5 bases). The CDR3 length is 11 residues. Germline-derived CDR1 and CDR2 are SGHVS and FQNEAQ. Trimming shortened V by 5 bases and J by 7 bases, and 9 bases separated the two germline ends. The CDR3 loop reads CASSPRQEQYF. CDR3 sequence (DNA): TGTGCCAGCAGCCCCCGACAGGAGCAGTACTTC.

The rearrangement links TRBV5-1 to TRBJ2-7, with 11 bases lining up with TRBD1. There are 17 residues in the CDR3. Germline V gives CDR1 SGHRS, CDR2 YFSETQ. V shed 4 bases, J shed 2 bases, and the junction held 11 bases outside the gene matches. CDR3 protein: CASSPPRLGQGAYEQYF. CDR3 sequence (DNA): TGCGCCAGCAGCCCCCCTCGGCTGGGACAGGGGGCCTACGAGCAGTACTTC.

The chain recombines TRBV29-1 with TRBJ2-7; perhaps TRBD2 as D (6 bases). The germline V and J ends were trimmed by 6 bases and 2 bases, with 17 bases remaining between them. CDR1 SQVTM and CDR2 ANQGSEA come from the germline V gene. CDR3 length: 14 amino acids. CDR3 amino acids: CSVANPGLTYEQYF. The CDR3 coding sequence is TGCAGCGTCGCGAACCCGGGACTTACCTACGAGCAGTACTTC.

This clone has a handful of counts. The CDR3 sequence is CASSVTYEQYF. CDR3 DNA: TGTGCCAGCAGCGTTACCTACGAGCAGTACTTC. V is TRBV7-9 and J is TRBJ2-7; no firm D call. The CDR3 loop spans 11 amino acids. The V gene's germline CDR1 is SEHNR and CDR2 FQNEAQ (reference sequence). Trimming took off 5 bases at V and 2 bases at J, with 4 bases between the two ends.

The chain links TRBV19 to TRBJ2-1; D uncertain. Germline lookup yields CDR1 LNHDA and CDR2 SQIVND (reference sequence). The V end was cut by 3 bases, the J end by 3 bases, with 9 bases between. There are 14 residues in the CDR3. Written as DNA, the CDR3 is TGTGCCAGTAGTATGCTAGAGAACTACAATGAGCAGTTCTTC. It translates to CASSMLENYNEQFF. Full variable domain (missing parts from reference TRBV19 and TRBJ2-1): DGGITQSPKYLFRKEGQNVTLSCEQNLNHDAMYWYRQDPGQGLRLIYYSQIVNDFQKGDIAEGYSVSREKKESFPLTVTSAQKNPTAFYLCASSMLENYNEQFFGPGTRLTVL.

This clone was counted a single time. The CDR3 here is CSVEDPLGSGYTF. In nucleotides, the CDR3 is TGCAGCGTTGAAGATCCCCTCGGGAGCGGCTACACCTTC. V usage is TRBV29-1 and J usage is TRBJ1-2; D not certain. This CDR3 is 13 amino acids long. The V and J ends lost 0 bases and 8 bases respectively, with 13 bases between them. CDR1 SQVTM and CDR2 ANQGSEA come from the germline V gene. Together with reference TRBV29-1 and TRBJ1-2, the CDR3 gives the full variable domain: SAVISQKPSRDICQRGTSLTIQCQVDSQVTMMFWYRQQPGQSLTLIATANQGSEATYESGFVIDKFPISRPNLTFSTLTVSNMSPEDSSIYLCSVEDPLGSGYTFGSGTRLTVV.

The chain recombines TRBV6-5 with TRBJ2-1, with a possible D match to TRBD1 (6 bases). The CDR3 loop spans 13 amino acids. Germline V lookup: CDR1 MNHEY, CDR2 SVGAGI. V was shortened by 5 bases and J by 7 bases, with 12 bases between the two germline ends. The CDR3 spells CASSPGARNEQFF. The CDR3 DNA reads TGTGCCAGCAGTCCAGGGGCCCGAAATGAGCAGTTCTTC.

The chain is built from TRBV10-3 and TRBJ2-1; tentatively, D is TRBD2 (5 bases). Germline assignment: CDR1 ENHRY and CDR2 SYGVKD. The V end was cut by 0 bases, the J end by 9 bases, with 15 bases between. The CDR3 length is 15 residues. CDR3 sequence (DNA): TGTGCCATCAGTGAGTCGAGTGGAGGAACGGGTGAGCAGTTCTTC. Protein product: CAISESSGGTGEQFF.

This clone has just one count. This rearrangement joins TRBV30 to TRBJ2-1, with a possible D match to TRBD2 (6 bases). CDR3 length: 11 residues. Looked up from germline, CDR1 is GTSNPN and CDR2 is SVGIG (reference sequence). Trimming removed 0 bases from V and 13 bases from J, with 10 bases in between. Here the CDR3 reads CAWSVQGGQFF. The DNA of the CDR3 is TGTGCCTGGAGTGTTCAGGGAGGCCAGTTCTTC.